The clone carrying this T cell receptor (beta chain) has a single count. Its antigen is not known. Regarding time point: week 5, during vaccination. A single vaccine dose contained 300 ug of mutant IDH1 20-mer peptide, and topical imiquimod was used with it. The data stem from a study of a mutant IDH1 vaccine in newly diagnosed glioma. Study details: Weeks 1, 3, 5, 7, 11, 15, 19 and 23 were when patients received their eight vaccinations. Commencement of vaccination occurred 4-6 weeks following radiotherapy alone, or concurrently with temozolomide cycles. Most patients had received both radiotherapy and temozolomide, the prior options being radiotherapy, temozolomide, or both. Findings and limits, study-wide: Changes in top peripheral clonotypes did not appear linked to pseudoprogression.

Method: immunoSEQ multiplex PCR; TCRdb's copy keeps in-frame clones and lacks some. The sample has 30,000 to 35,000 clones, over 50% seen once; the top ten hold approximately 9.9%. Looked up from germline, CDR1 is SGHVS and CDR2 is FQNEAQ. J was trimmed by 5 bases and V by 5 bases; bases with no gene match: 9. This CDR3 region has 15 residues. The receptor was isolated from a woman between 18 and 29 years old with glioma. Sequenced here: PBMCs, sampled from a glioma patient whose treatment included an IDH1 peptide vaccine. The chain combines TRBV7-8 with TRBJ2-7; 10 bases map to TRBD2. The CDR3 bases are TGTGCCAGCAGCCCCGAGCGGGGGGGGAGGGACGAGCAGTACTTC. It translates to CASSPERGGRDEQYF. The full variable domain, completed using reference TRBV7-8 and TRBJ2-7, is GAGVSQSPRYKVAKRGQDVALRCDPISGHVSLFWYQQALGQGPEFLTYFQNEAQLDKSGLPSDRFFAERPEGSVSTLKIQRTQQEDSAVYLCASSPERGGRDEQYFGPGTRLTVT.